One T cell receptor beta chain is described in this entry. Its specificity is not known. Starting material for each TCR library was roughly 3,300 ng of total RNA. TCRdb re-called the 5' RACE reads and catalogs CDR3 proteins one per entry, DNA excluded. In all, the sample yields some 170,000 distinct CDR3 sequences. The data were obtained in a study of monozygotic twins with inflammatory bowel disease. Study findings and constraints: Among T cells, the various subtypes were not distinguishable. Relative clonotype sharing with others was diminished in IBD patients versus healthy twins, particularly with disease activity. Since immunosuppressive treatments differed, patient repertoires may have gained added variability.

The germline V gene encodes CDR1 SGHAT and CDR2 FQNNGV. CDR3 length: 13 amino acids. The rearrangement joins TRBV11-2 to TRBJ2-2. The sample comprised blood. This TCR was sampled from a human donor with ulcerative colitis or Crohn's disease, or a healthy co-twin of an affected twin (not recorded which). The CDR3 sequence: CASSLTFTGELFF.